This T cell receptor beta chain was sequenced in a study of shared clonotypes between healthy human individuals. In the study overall: The donor group consisted of two women and three men, aged 18 to 49. Per-donor plates numbered three CD4 naive, three CD4 memory, two CD8 naive and one CD8 memory. Study-wide points: Limitation of the genetic and exposure-history diversity represented came from the few donors. Richness estimates generally favored naive over memory subsets.

With 0 bases removed from V and 8 bases from J, the gap between germline ends came to 2 bases. The CDR3 covers 11 residues. Germline V gene data show CDR1 as MNHEY and CDR2 as SVGAGI. CD45RO-negative, CCR7-positively selected cells formed the naive CD8 fraction, excluding terminally differentiated effector memory CD45RA+ cells. Generated by immunoSEQ multiplex PCR, the TCRdb table keeps only in-frame clones and is missing some. The sample includes about 590,000 clones, roughly 96% of them seen just once. Of note for this clone: What it binds is not known.

The genes are TRBV6-5 and TRBJ2-1; no definite D call. Sequenced material: naive CD8+ T cells sorted from blood. The origin of this receptor is a woman aged 30 to 39 in good health. The DNA of the CDR3 is TGTGCCAGCAGTTACTCGGATGAGCAGTTCTTC. Its translation is CASSYSDEQFF.